This T cell receptor beta chain was sequenced in a study of OX40 agonist ivuxolimab in advanced cancers. Background on the whole study: The costimulatory receptor OX40 (CD134) was targeted by ivuxolimab, a fully human IgG2 agonistic monoclonal antibody. Partial responses occurred in three dose-escalation patients, of whom one had hepatocellular carcinoma and two had cutaneous melanoma. Peripheral TCRbeta sequencing aimed to test whether ivuxolimab altered TCR sequence diversity and caused clonal T-cell expansion. Patients were allowed to have had prior anti-PD-1, anti-PD-L1 or anti-CTLA-4 therapy, and approximately 40% of the dose-escalation patients had previously received checkpoint inhibitors. Intravenous ivuxolimab was administered to patients every 2 weeks at six dose levels: 0.01, 0.1, 0.3, 1.5, 3 and 10 mg/kg. The paper reports the monotherapy dose-escalation portion (N of about 54 patients) of the phase I ivuxolimab trial. The dose-escalation cohort was almost 85% male with a mean age of 60 years, ranging from 23 to 79. Of the roughly 50 dose-escalation patients, hepatocellular carcinoma was present in about 20, melanoma in around 15, renal cell carcinoma in 9 and head and neck cancer in 9.

This clone was picked up one time. This clone's antigen is unknown. The input lacks base qualities; no much larger clone sits a single base away. CDR1 and CDR2, looked up from the germline V gene (reference sequence), are MNHNY and SVGAGI. The CDR3 holds 13 amino acids from the cysteine to the phenylalanine. Here the CDR3 DNA is all that survives: 39 bases in frame from base 1. V loses 6 bases at its end and J loses 6 bases; junction bases beyond the gene matches: 5. For sequencing of the TCRbeta CDR3 region, genomic DNA was extracted from the sorted cells. The immunoSEQ Assay was used for sequencing of TCRbeta CDR3 regions. In TCRdb, the immuneACCESS table is reduced to in-frame sequences with V and J assigned. These tables do not hold every clone; where another copy was compared, an unresolved V gene accounts for under half, and the others remain unexplained. For this sample the table gives 80,000 to 100,000 clones, of which around 88% were detected only once. About 0.5% of the sample is in the top ten clones.

Beyond this particular receptor, the publication reports: Low levels of normalized T-cell clonal expansion were also seen in some patients who did not respond. The antigen specificity of the clonally expanded peripheral T cells was not determined. In the 0.1-3.0 mg/kg groups, partial responders were among the patients with the lowest normalized peripheral clonal expansion, particularly in CD8+ T cells. After ivuxolimab, more expanded clones were found on average in CD8+ T cells than in CD4+ T cells. At doses of 0.1 to 3.0 mg/kg, clonal expansion of both CD4+ and CD8+ blood T cells was observed from baseline to week 6.

Patients with a history of autoimmune disease or receiving systemic immunosuppression were excluded from the trial. Peripheral blood for TCR sequencing was collected from all dose cohorts at baseline, on cycle 4 day 1, and on cycle 7 day 1. Samples were obtained from an open-label, multicenter, first-in-human phase I dose-escalation trial of ivuxolimab. The trial enrolled adults with locally advanced or metastatic head and neck squamous cell, hepatocellular, melanoma or renal cell carcinoma. Before TCR sequencing, CD4+ T cells and CD8+ T cells from peripheral blood were sorted into separate populations.

This receptor was obtained from an adult with an advanced solid tumor such as melanoma, head and neck, liver or kidney cancer. The chain is made from TRBV6-6 and TRBJ1-5, and TRBD1 matches 7 of the central bases. This specimen was CD4+ or CD8+ T cells sorted from blood, taken in a trial of the OX40 agonist ivuxolimab. CDR3 region: CASSQQGIQPQHF. Here is the DNA: TGTGCCAGCAGCCAACAGGGGATTCAGCCCCAGCATTTT.